Sequencing of this T cell receptor (beta chain) was carried out in a study of blood T cell repertoires in COVID-19. Study at large: Whether acute or convalescent, the COVID-19 samples came from the United States, Italy and Spain. T cells, B-cell-depleted T cells, or PBMCs provided the cDNA or gDNA that served as material.

Seattle-derived patients entered the study during active infection and were followed longitudinally. Study processing details: Researchers report that nucleated cell counts were estimated from reference gene primer amplification. Profiling relied on immunoSEQ multiplex PCR, and the TCRdb table lists in-frame clones only, not all of them. From that table come the V and J calls and clone size; the DNA was used to work out D and trimming. The sample has 290,000 or so clones, 91% seen once. Germline V gene lookup returns CDR1 MDHEN and CDR2 SYDVKM. CDR3 length: 14 residues. V was clipped by 4 bases and J by 5 bases, with 12 bases between them.

The TCR originated in a woman in her thirties with COVID-19, enrolled during active disease. The specimen was peripheral blood. The chain employs TRBV28 and TRBJ1-5; possibly TRBD1 for D (5 bases). Written as DNA, the CDR3 is TGTGCCAGCAGTTCTCAGGGAGGGGATCAGCCCCAGCATTTT. Protein: CASSSQGGDQPQHF.